Each of the 25 T cell receptor beta chains below was sequenced from the same sample in a study of vaccination and CD4 T cells after COVID-19. These TCRs are of unknown antigen specificity. Cultured CD4+ T-cell DNA underwent Oncomine TCR Beta short-read sequencing. TCRdb re-called the PCR reads with MiXCR, one entry per CDR3 protein. The table includes around 12,000 distinct CDR3 sequences, around 58% detected once. Treatment reported: approximately nine-day PBMC culture with coronavirus spike peptide pools or control peptides (ViraFEST assay). Sequencing input: CD4+ T cells from blood, cultured in vitro. The receptor source for this set is a human donor who had recovered from COVID-19.

CDR3 in amino acids: CASSALTGGPYEQYF. In DNA, the CDR3 is TGTGCCAGCAGTGCCCTTACAGGGGGCCCCTACGAGCAGTACTTC. The chain has TRBV6-1 and TRBJ2-7; 9 bases agree with TRBD1. The junction had 6 bases not matched to a gene; V was cut back by 4 bases and J by 2 bases. The germline CDR1 and CDR2 sequences are MNHNS and SASEGT. The CDR3 runs 15 residues.

This clonotype was counted a single time. The chain has TRBV24-1 and TRBJ2-1; 15 bases map to TRBD2. The CDR3 covers 17 residues. V lost 3 bases, J lost 1 base, and 0 bases stayed unmatched. The germline gives CDR1 KGHDR, CDR2 SFDVKD. CDR3 sequence reads: CATSDGTSGRSYNEQFF. DNA of the CDR3: TGTGCCACCAGTGATGGGACTAGCGGGAGGTCCTACAATGAGCAGTTCTTC.

This chain connects TRBV27 to TRBJ1-6, with D possibly matching TRBD1 (5 bases). Germline V gene data show CDR1 as MNHEY and CDR2 as SMNVEV (reference sequence). The CDR3 totals 15 residues. Trimming took 4 bases from V and 8 from J, leaving 15 bases between them. The CDR3 loop reads CASSSVGGGHSPLHF. The DNA for the CDR3 is TGTGCCAGCAGTTCAGTAGGTGGGGGTCATTCACCCCTCCACTTT.

The chain carries TRBV7-2 and TRBJ2-7; D might be TRBD1 or TRBD2, each matching 5 bases. CDR1 SGHTA and CDR2 FQGNSA come from the germline V gene. V was cut by 5 bases and J by 3 bases, with 17 bases left in between. CDR3 size: 15 residues. The CDR3 loop is CASSRPGTSLYEQYF. The CDR3 nucleotides are TGTGCCAGCAGCCGGCCCGGGACGTCACTCTACGAGCAGTACTTC.

This rearrangement joins TRBV7-3 to TRBJ2-3; TRBD2 matches 9 bases. The J segment lost 2 bases and the V segment lost 8 bases, leaving 2 bases of the junction unmatched. The length of the CDR3 is 13 residues. The germline gives CDR1 SGHTA, CDR2 FQGTGA. This CDR3 reads CASAGGNTDTQYF. The DNA of the CDR3 is TGTGCCAGCGCGGGAGGGAACACAGATACGCAGTATTTT.

This clonotype was detected only once. This rearrangement joins TRBV5-6 to TRBJ2-1; D is possibly TRBD2 (7 bases). CDR1 and CDR2 from the germline V gene are SGHDT and YYEEEE. CDR3 length: 20 residues. The germline V and J ends were trimmed by 1 base and 2 bases, with 25 bases remaining between them. The CDR3 bases are TGTGCCAGCAGCTTGTCGGCGGGGGCGCTTAGCGGGTCTACCTACAATGAGCAGTTCTTC. Translated, it gives CASSLSAGALSGSTYNEQFF. The variable domain in full, with the rest retrieved from reference TRBV5-6 and TRBJ2-1, is DAGVTQSPTHLIKTRGQQVTLRCSPKSGHDTVSWYQQALGQGPQFIFQYYEEEERQRGNFPDRFSGHQFPNYSSELNVNALLLGDSALYLCASSLSAGALSGSTYNEQFFGPGTRLTVL.

The chain couples TRBV10-1 to TRBJ2-2; no firm D call. CDR3 length: 12 amino acids. Germline V gives CDR1 WNHNN, CDR2 SYGVQD (reference sequence). Trimming stripped 3 bases from V and 3 bases from J, with 2 bases between. The CDR3 is CASSDHTGELFF. CDR3 DNA: TGCGCCAGCAGTGACCACACCGGGGAGCTGTTTTTT.

The CDR3 is CASSSTGGHGYTF. Written as DNA, the CDR3 is TGTGCCAGCAGCAGTACAGGGGGACATGGCTACACCTTC. This chain uses TRBV12-3 or TRBV12-4 with TRBJ1-2; 8 bases are shared with TRBD1. There are 13 residues in the CDR3. V lost 6 bases, J lost 6 bases, and 6 bases stayed unmatched.

The chain couples TRBV27 to TRBJ1-5; 8 bases match TRBD1. Unmatched junction bases numbered 3, after V lost 6 bases and J lost 5 bases. This CDR3 region has 13 residues. In germline, CDR1 is MNHEY, CDR2 SMNVEV (reference sequence). The CDR3 nucleotides are TGTGCCAGCAGCCGGACAGGGTATCAGCCCCAGCATTTT. Its protein product is CASSRTGYQPQHF.

The chain couples TRBV20-1 to TRBJ2-2, with no clear D. The CDR3 is 13 amino acids. Trimming cost V 4 bases and J 7 bases, with 13 bases left between them. The V gene's germline CDR1 is DFQATT and CDR2 SNEGSKA (reference sequence). CDR3 in amino acids: CSAIENGVGELFF. The CDR3 nucleotides are TGCAGTGCTATTGAAAATGGGGTCGGGGAGCTGTTTTTT.

The rearrangement uses TRBV5-1 and TRBJ2-5; 15 bases fit TRBD2. CDR3 length: 15 amino acids. CDR1 is SGHRS and CDR2 is YFSETQ in the germline V gene. J gave up 4 bases and V 6 bases, and 4 bases lay outside the gene matches. In nucleotides, the CDR3 is TGCGCCAGCAATTTGGGACTAGCGGGAGGAGAGACCCAGTACTTC. This gives the protein CASNLGLAGGETQYF.

The V call is TRBV7-2, the J call TRBJ2-2; D is perhaps TRBD2 (6 bases). The V end was cut by 4 bases, the J end by 4 bases, with 13 bases between. Germline CDR1 reads SGHTA; CDR2 reads FQGNSA. The CDR3 length is 15 residues. The DNA for the CDR3 is TGTGCCAGCAGCTCCCTCGGGAGCACCACCGGGGAGCTGTTTTTT. Protein: CASSSLGSTTGELFF. The variable domain in full, completed from reference TRBV7-2 and TRBJ2-2, reads GAGVSQSPSNKVTEKGKDVELRCDPISGHTALYWYRQSLGQGLEFLIYFQGNSAPDKSGLPSDRFSAERTGGSVSTLTIQRTQQEDSAVYLCASSSLGSTTGELFFGEGSRLTVL.

This sequence joins TRBV2 and TRBJ1-3, with D unresolved. The CDR3 sequence is 14 residues long. Trimming removed 4 bases from V and 1 base from J, with 8 bases in between. Germline V gene sequence: CDR1 SNHLY, CDR2 FYNNEI. CDR3 residues: CASSGSLSGNTIYF. In DNA, the CDR3 is TGTGCCAGCAGTGGATCATTGTCTGGAAACACCATATATTTT.

This chain connects TRBV7-2 to TRBJ1-2; D is perhaps TRBD1 (6 bases). CDR3 length: 15 amino acids. CDR1 SGHTA and CDR2 FQGNSA come from the germline V gene. Trimming removed 3 bases at V and 5 bases at J, with 16 bases between. The CDR3 DNA follows: TGTGCCAGCAGCTTTATGGGGGGCACAGGGTATGGCTACACCTTC. Its translation: CASSFMGGTGYGYTF.

The chain links TRBV12-3 or TRBV12-4 to TRBJ2-3; TRBD2 is a possible D gene (5 bases). Trimming left V 8 bases short and J 2 bases short, with 20 bases between. CDR3 size: 16 residues. The CDR3 nucleotides are TGTGCCAGCCTCCCGGGGAGAGCACTAAACACAGATACGCAGTATTTT. Its translation: CASLPGRALNTDTQYF.

The rearrangement links TRBV25-1 to TRBJ2-1; TRBD1 is a possible D gene (5 bases). Trimming stripped 2 bases from V and 0 bases from J, with 11 bases between. The germline V gene encodes CDR1 MGHDK and CDR2 SYGVNS. The CDR3 is 16 amino acids. The CDR3 protein is CASSEGSTVSYNEQFF. The DNA of the CDR3 is TGTGCCAGCAGTGAAGGGTCGACAGTCTCCTACAATGAGCAGTTCTTC.

The DNA of the CDR3 is TGTGCCAGCAGTAGGAGTGGGGGCGGCCGGGATACGCAGTATTTT. It yields the protein CASSRSGGGRDTQYF. The chain combines TRBV28 with TRBJ2-3; D might be TRBD1 (6 bases). Germline CDR1 MDHEN, CDR2 SYDVKM. Trimming took 5 bases from V and 6 from J, leaving 18 bases between them. The CDR3 totals 15 residues. Combining the CDR3 with reference TRBV28 and TRBJ2-3 gives the whole variable domain DVKVTQSSRYLVKRTGEKVFLECVQDMDHENMFWYRQDPGLGLRLIYFSYDVKMKEKGDIPEGYSVSREKKERFSLILESASTNQTSMYLCASSRSGGGRDTQYFGPGTRLTVL.

V and J are TRBV5-3 and TRBJ1-2; D is unresolved. TRBV5-3 is an ORF, and what it does is uncertain. This CDR3 contains 11 residues. Between the trimmed V and J ends, which lost 1 base and 4 bases, there was a span of 2 bases. For the CDR3, the DNA is TGTGCCAGAAGCTTGAGCTATGGCTACACCTTC. As protein: CARSLSYGYTF.

The J gene is TRBJ2-1, the V gene TRBV15; no clear D gene. The CDR3 has 14 amino acids. Trimming took 2 bases from V and 5 from J, leaving 10 bases between them. The germline gives CDR1 LNHNV, CDR2 YYDKDF (reference sequence). CDR3 sequence: CATSRRGVNNEQFF. DNA for the CDR3: TGTGCCACCAGCAGACGAGGAGTTAACAATGAGCAGTTCTTC.

CDR3 residues: CASSIYGSTDTQYF. CDR3 bases: TGTGCCAGTAGTATTTACGGAAGCACAGATACGCAGTATTTT. The genes are TRBV19 and TRBJ2-3; no clear D gene. This CDR3 region has 14 residues. Trimming left V 3 bases short and J 0 bases short, with 7 bases between. Germline CDR1 is LNHDA and CDR2 is SQIVND (reference sequence).

The chain couples TRBV7-9 to TRBJ1-6; tentatively, D is TRBD1 (5 bases). Trimming left V 2 bases short and J 8 bases short, with 10 bases between. Germline assignment: CDR1 SEHNR and CDR2 FQNEAQ (reference sequence). The CDR3 contains 14 residues. CDR3 amino acids: CASSLQGPDSPLHF. The CDR3 DNA is TGTGCCAGCAGCTTACAGGGCCCGGATTCACCCCTCCACTTT. The full variable domain, in which reference TRBV7-9 and TRBJ1-6 provide the parts outside the CDR3, is DTGVSQNPRHKITKRGQNVTFRCDPISEHNRLYWYRQTLGQGPEFLTYFQNEAQLEKSRLLSDRFSAERPKGSFSTLEIQRTEQGDSAMYLCASSLQGPDSPLHFGNGTRLTVT.

This chain links TRBV10-3 with TRBJ2-1; possibly TRBD1 for D (6 bases). This CDR3 is 14 amino acids long. The V gene's germline CDR1 is ENHRY and CDR2 SYGVKD. V lost 10 bases to trimming and J lost 8 bases, with 21 bases between them. CDR3 loop: CATAELTGMDEQFF. The CDR3 coding sequence is TGTGCCACCGCAGAGTTAACAGGGATGGATGAGCAGTTCTTC.

The genes are TRBV19 and TRBJ1-1; the D gene is possibly TRBD1 (5 bases). The CDR3 extends over 16 amino acids. Germline CDR1 is LNHDA and CDR2 is SQIVND (reference sequence). The ends were cut back, 1 base at V and 0 bases at J, with 12 bases in the middle. The CDR3, as DNA: TGTGCCAGTAGTATAGGGGGCGGAGGTATGAACACTGAAGCTTTCTTT. It codes for CASSIGGGGMNTEAFF.

The chain has TRBV20-1 and TRBJ1-2; D perhaps matches TRBD1 (5 bases). Deletions cut 5 bases from V and 7 bases from J, with 17 bases between. Germline assignment: CDR1 DFQATT and CDR2 SNEGSKA (reference sequence). This CDR3 region has 13 residues. CDR3 nucleotide sequence: TGCAGTGCTTCGGCGGGTGGGGCTGGTGGCTACACCTTC. It specifies CSASAGGAGGYTF.

The chain combines TRBV10-2 with TRBJ2-5, with unresolved D. The CDR3 runs to 13 residues. The V gene's germline CDR1 is WSHSY and CDR2 SAAADI. Trimming pared 2 bases from V and 2 bases from J, leaving 6 bases between. The CDR3 DNA is TGCGCCAGCAGTGAGCCTGGACAAGAGACCCAGTACTTC. Translated: CASSEPGQETQYF.